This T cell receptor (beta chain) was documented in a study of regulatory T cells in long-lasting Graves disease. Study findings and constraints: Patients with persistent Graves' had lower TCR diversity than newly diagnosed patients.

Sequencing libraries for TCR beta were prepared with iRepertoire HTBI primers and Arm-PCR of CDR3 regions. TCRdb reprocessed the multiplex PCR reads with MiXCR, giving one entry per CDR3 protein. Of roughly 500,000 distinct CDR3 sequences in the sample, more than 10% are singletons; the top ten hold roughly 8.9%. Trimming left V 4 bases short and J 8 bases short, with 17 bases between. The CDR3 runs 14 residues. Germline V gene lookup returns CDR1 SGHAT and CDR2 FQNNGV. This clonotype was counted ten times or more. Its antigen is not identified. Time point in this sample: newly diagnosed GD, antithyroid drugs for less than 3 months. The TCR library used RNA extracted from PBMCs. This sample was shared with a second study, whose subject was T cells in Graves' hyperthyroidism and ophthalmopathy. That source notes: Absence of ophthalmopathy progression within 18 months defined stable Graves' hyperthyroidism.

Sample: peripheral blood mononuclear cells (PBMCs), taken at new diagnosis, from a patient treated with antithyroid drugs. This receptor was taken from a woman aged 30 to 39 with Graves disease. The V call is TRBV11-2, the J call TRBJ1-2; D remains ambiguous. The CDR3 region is CASSSKAQMEGYTF. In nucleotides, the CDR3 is TGTGCCAGCAGCTCCAAGGCACAGATGGAGGGCTACACCTTC.